This section outlines one TCR beta chain sequence together with its context. This CDR3 region has 13 residues. The germline V gene has CDR1 SEHNR and CDR2 FQNEAQ (reference sequence). V lost 4 bases and J 8 bases, leaving 14 bases between the germline ends. The data stem from a study of blood T cell repertoires in COVID-19. In the study overall: Samples representing acute and convalescent COVID-19 were sourced from the United States, Italy and Spain. T cells, B-cell-depleted T cells, or PBMCs provided the cDNA or gDNA that served as material.

Researchers sorted participants into cohorts using their self-reported clinical history. TCRdb's table, derived via immunoSEQ multiplex PCR, lists solely in-frame clones and lacks some. The data show roughly 400,000 clones, around 91% seen once. The rearrangement joins TRBV7-9 to TRBJ1-2; the D gene is possibly TRBD1 (5 bases). Sequencing used PBMCs or T cells enriched from blood (not recorded which). The receptor was isolated from a man younger than 35 who had recovered from COVID-19. In DNA form, the CDR3 reads TGTGCCAGCAGCTCTATGGGGGGAGCCGGCTACACCTTC. This gives the protein CASSSMGGAGYTF.